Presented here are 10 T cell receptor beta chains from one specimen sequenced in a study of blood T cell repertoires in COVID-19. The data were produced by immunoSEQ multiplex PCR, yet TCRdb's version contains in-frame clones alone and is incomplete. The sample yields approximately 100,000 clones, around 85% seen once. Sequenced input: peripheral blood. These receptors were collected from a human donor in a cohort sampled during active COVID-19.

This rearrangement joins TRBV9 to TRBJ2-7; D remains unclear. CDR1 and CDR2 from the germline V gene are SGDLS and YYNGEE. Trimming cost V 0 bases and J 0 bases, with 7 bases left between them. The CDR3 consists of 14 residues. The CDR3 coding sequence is TGTGCCAGCAGCGTAGATCACAGCTCCTACGAGCAGTACTTC. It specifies CASSVDHSSYEQYF.

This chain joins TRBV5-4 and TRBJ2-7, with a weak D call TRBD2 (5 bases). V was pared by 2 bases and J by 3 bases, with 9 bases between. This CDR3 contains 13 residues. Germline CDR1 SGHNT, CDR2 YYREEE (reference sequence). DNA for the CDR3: TGTGCCAGCAGCTTTTTCGGAGGCTACGAGCAGTACTTC. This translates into CASSFFGGYEQYF.

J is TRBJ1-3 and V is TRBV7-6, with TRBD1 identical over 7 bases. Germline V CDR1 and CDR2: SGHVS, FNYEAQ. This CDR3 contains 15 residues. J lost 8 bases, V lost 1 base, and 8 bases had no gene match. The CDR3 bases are TGTGCCAGCAGCTTAGAAGAGACAGGGACCTACACCATATATTTT. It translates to CASSLEETGTYTIYF.

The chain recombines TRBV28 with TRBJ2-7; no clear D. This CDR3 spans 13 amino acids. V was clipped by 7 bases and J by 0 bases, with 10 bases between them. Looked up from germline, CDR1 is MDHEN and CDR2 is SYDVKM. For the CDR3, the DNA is TGTGCCAGCACCGACTCGACCTCCTACGAGCAGTACTTC. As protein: CASTDSTSYEQYF.

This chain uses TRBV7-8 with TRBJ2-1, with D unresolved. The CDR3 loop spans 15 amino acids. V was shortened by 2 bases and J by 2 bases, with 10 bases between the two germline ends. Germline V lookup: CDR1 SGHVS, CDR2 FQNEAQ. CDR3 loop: CASSLWAGTYNEQFF. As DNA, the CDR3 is TGTGCCAGCAGCTTATGGGCCGGCACCTACAATGAGCAGTTCTTC.

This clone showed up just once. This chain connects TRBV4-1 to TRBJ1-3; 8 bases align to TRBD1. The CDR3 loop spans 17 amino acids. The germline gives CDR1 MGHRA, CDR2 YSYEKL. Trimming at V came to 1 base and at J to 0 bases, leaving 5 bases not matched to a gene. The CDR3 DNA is TGCGCCAGCAGCCAAGGGGCAGGGGGCTTCTCTGGAAACACCATATATTTT. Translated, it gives CASSQGAGGFSGNTIYF.

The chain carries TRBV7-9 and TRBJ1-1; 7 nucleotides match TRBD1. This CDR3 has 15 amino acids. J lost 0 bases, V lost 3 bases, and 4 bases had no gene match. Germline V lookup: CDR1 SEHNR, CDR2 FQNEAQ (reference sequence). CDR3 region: CASSLGQSLNTEAFF. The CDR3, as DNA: TGTGCCAGCAGCTTGGGACAGAGCCTGAACACTGAAGCTTTCTTT.

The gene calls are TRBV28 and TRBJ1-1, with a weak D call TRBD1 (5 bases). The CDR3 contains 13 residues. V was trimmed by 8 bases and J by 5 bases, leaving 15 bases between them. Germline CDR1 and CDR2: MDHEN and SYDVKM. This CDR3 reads CASFEARGTEAFF. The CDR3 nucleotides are TGTGCCAGCTTTGAGGCAAGGGGTACTGAAGCTTTCTTT.

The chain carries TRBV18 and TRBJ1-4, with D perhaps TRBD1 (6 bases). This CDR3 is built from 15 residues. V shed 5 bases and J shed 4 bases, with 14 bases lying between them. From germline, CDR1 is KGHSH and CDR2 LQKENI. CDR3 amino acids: CASSTSQGINEKLFF. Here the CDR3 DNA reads TGTGCCAGCTCAACCTCCCAGGGGATTAATGAAAAACTGTTTTTT.

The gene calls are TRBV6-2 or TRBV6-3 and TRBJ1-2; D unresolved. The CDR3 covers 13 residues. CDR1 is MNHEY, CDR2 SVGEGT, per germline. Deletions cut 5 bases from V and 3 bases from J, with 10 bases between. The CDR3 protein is CASSPSRDYGYTF. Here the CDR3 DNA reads TGTGCCAGCAGTCCGTCCCGGGACTATGGCTACACCTTC.